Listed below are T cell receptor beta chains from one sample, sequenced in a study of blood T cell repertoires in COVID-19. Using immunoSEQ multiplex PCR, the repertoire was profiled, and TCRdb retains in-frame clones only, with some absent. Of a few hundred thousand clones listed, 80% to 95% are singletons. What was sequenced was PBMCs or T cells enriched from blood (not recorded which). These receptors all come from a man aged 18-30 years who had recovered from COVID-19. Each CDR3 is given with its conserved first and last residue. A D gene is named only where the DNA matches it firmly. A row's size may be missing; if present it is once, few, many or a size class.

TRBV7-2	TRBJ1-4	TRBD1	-	CASSLRQGEKLFF	TGTGCCAGCAGCTTAAGACAGGGTGAAAAACTGTTTTTT
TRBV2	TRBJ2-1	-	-	CASSEVAGAYNEQFF	TGTGCCAGCAGTGAAGTGGCGGGCGCCTACAATGAGCAGTTCTTC
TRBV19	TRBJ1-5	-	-	CASSIGAGSAQPQHF	TGTGCCAGTAGTATAGGAGCGGGATCGGCTCAGCCCCAGCATTTT
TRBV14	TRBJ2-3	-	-	CASSPESDTQYF	TGTGCCAGCAGCCCGGAGTCGGATACGCAGTATTTT
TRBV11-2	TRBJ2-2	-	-	CASSYRATGELFF	TGTGCCAGCAGCTACAGGGCGACCGGGGAGCTGTTTTTT
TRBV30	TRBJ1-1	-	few	CAWRRTLREAFF	TGTGCCTGGAGGCGCACGCTTAGAGAAGCTTTCTTT
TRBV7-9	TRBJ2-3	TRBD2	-	CASSVGLAGARDTQYF	TGTGCCAGCAGCGTGGGACTAGCGGGAGCTAGAGATACGCAGTATTTT
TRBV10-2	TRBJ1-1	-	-	CASRLDTPNTEAFF	TGCGCCAGCAGATTGGACACCCCGAACACTGAAGCTTTCTTT
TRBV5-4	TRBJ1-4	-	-	CASSLSSGQNEKLFF	TGTGCCAGCAGCTTATCTTCCGGACAGAATGAAAAACTGTTTTTT
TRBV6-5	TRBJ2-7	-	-	CASMLAGVGYEQYF	TGTGCCAGCATGTTAGCAGGGGTAGGCTACGAGCAGTACTTC